Listed below are T cell receptor beta chains from one sample, sequenced in a study of glioma-infiltrating T cells after dendritic cell vaccination. TCRdb's copy holds only in-frame clones and misses some; the assay was immunoSEQ multiplex PCR. This sample yields about 58,000 clones, of which about 84% are seen a single time; roughly 8.5% belongs to the top ten. Here the sequenced sample was blood, taken after dendritic cell vaccination. The receptor source for this set is a human donor with glioblastoma. Both conserved end residues are part of each CDR3. The D gene is left open where the match is weak. Size tells how often a clone was seen (once, few, many) or the class of an expanded clone, and some rows leave it out.

CDR3nt	CDR3aa	v_gene	abundance	j_gene	d_gene
TGTGCCTGGAGTCCCGGGTCGTTGGGCACCGGGGAGCTGTTTTTT	CAWSPGSLGTGELFF	TRBV30	-	TRBJ2-2	-
TGTGCCAGCAGCACCCACAGGAGCTCTGGGGCCAACGTCCTGACTTTC	CASSTHRSSGANVLTF	TRBV7-9	-	TRBJ2-6	-
TGTGCCAGCAGCCAATGGGACAGGGGTGAAGCTTTCTTT	CASSQWDRGEAFF	TRBV14	-	TRBJ1-1	TRBD1
TGTGCCACCAGCAACGACAGGGGTGGTACAGATACGCAGTATTTT	CATSNDRGGTDTQYF	TRBV15	few	TRBJ2-3	TRBD1
TGTGCCAGCAGCCCCGACGGTTTAGTATCAGGTTCCCCCCTCCACTTT	CASSPDGLVSGSPLHF	TRBV7-2	-	TRBJ1-6	-
TGTGCCAGCAGCCTAGCTGCACAGCCATATGGCTACACCTTC	CASSLAAQPYGYTF	TRBV7-2	few	TRBJ1-2	-
TGCGCCAGCAGCTTGGGAACAGGGAACTATGGCTACACCTTC	CASSLGTGNYGYTF	TRBV5-1	few	TRBJ1-2	-
TGCGCCAGCAGCTTGGTGCCTAGCGGGGGCCCCTCCTACGAGCAGTACTTC	CASSLVPSGGPSYEQYF	TRBV5-1	-	TRBJ2-7	TRBD2
TGCGCCAGCAGCTTGGCGCCGGGGGGCACCTCAGAGACCCAGTACTTC	CASSLAPGGTSETQYF	TRBV5-1	-	TRBJ2-5	-
TGTGCCAGCAGCCACAAAGCGGGACGCACAGATACGCAGTATTTT	CASSHKAGRTDTQYF	TRBV7-9	-	TRBJ2-3	TRBD2
TGCGCCAGCAGCCAAGCCCCCAGGGGAGGGGAAGCTTTCTTT	CASSQAPRGGEAFF	TRBV4-3	-	TRBJ1-1	-
TGTGCCTGGAGCCGGGCCTCCGCGGGGGCCGAGCAGTACTTC	CAWSRASAGAEQYF	TRBV30	-	TRBJ2-7	-
TGCGCCAGCAGCCAAGATACAGCTTTTCTGAACACCGGGGAGCTGTTTTTT	CASSQDTAFLNTGELFF	TRBV4-3	-	TRBJ2-2	-
TGTGCCAGCAGCCACATGGACAGGGGAATCTACGAGCAGTACTTC	CASSHMDRGIYEQYF	TRBV7-9	once	TRBJ2-7	TRBD1
TGTGCCAGCAGTTACAAGGGAGGTATCACAGATACGCAGTATTTT	CASSYKGGITDTQYF	TRBV6-6	-	TRBJ2-3	-
TGTGCCAGCAGCCTAGGGGCGGGAGGCACAGATACGCAGTATTTT	CASSLGAGGTDTQYF	TRBV7-3	-	TRBJ2-3	TRBD2
TGCAGCGTTGAAGATCTCCCGGGAGGAGATGAAGCTTTCTTT	CSVEDLPGGDEAFF	TRBV29-1	-	TRBJ1-1	-
TGTGCCTGGAGAGAGACAGAGTATGGCTACACCTTC	CAWRETEYGYTF	TRBV30	-	TRBJ1-2	-
TGTGCCAGCAGCTTAGACGGGAACCAAGAGACCCAGTACTTC	CASSLDGNQETQYF	TRBV7-8	-	TRBJ2-5	-